These 11 T cell receptor beta chains originate from one sample sequenced in a study of vaccination effects on CD4 cells after COVID-19. The antigens these receptors bind are not known. Sequencing was preceded by expansion of antigen-specific CD4+ T cells with viral peptide pools in the ViraFEST assay. With about ten days of culture completed, CD4+ T cells were isolated. Vaccinated recipients, who were negative for nucleocapsid antibodies, had no history of SARS-CoV-2 infection. Profiled with immunoSEQ multiplex PCR; TCRdb holds only in-frame clones, not every one. In the table there are about 34,000 clones, around 73% of which are singletons. The material was CD4+ T cells from PBMCs cultured with HCoV-OC43 spike peptides, obtained before COVID-19 vaccination. Sample subset: HCoV-OC43 spike overlapping peptide pool stimulation. These receptors originate from a human donor who received a COVID-19 vaccine.

The chain links TRBV18 to TRBJ2-2; D ambiguous. With 4 bases removed from V and 0 bases from J, the gap between germline ends came to 9 bases. CDR1 and CDR2 (germline): KGHSH, LQKENI. The CDR3 contains 15 residues. As DNA, the CDR3 is TGTGCCAGCTCACTTCTGACATCGAACACCGGGGAGCTGTTTTTT. Translation: CASSLLTSNTGELFF.

The rearrangement joins TRBV2 to TRBJ2-3, with D possibly matching TRBD2 (5 bases). V dropped 7 bases and J dropped 1 base, with 15 bases sitting between them. Germline loops: CDR1 SNHLY, CDR2 FYNNEI. The CDR3 contains 15 residues. CDR3 loop: CASTERSTGTDTQYF. CDR3 nucleotide sequence: TGTGCCAGCACCGAGCGGAGTACCGGCACAGATACGCAGTATTTT. The full variable domain, rest sourced from reference TRBV2 and TRBJ2-3, is EPEVTQTPSHQVTQMGQEVILRCVPISNHLYFYWYRQILGQKVEFLVSFYNNEISEKSEIFDDQFSVERPDGSNFTLKIRSTKLEDSAMYFCASTERSTGTDTQYFGPGTRLTVL.

The rearrangement joins TRBV6-1 to TRBJ2-1; 7 bases align to TRBD2. V was clipped by 1 base and J by 4 bases; unmatched bases: 4. The CDR3 length is 15 residues. From germline, CDR1 is MNHNS and CDR2 SASEGT. CDR3 sequence (DNA): TGTGCCAGCAGTGAAGACACTAGCGCTTACAATGAGCAGTTCTTC. Its protein product is CASSEDTSAYNEQFF.

This rearrangement joins TRBV4-1 to TRBJ1-2, with TRBD1 identical over 7 bases. The CDR3 has 19 residues. V lost 3 bases, J lost 6 bases, and 22 bases stayed unmatched. Germline CDR1 is MGHRA and CDR2 is YSYEKL. CDR3 in amino acids: CASSHPTGVLGKRGNGYTF. CDR3 bases: TGCGCCAGCAGCCACCCCACAGGGGTGTTGGGAAAGCGGGGCAATGGCTACACCTTC.

This clone was found once. V and J are TRBV4-3 and TRBJ1-5; 10 nucleotides align to TRBD1. Per germline, CDR1 LGHNA and CDR2 YSLEER. This CDR3 has 16 amino acids. V shed 3 bases and J 2 bases; nucleotides not matched to a gene: 4. The DNA for the CDR3 is TGCGCCAGCAGCCAGGGGACAGGGGATGGCAATCAGCCCCAGCATTTT. This gives the protein CASSQGTGDGNQPQHF.

This chain links TRBV3-1 (or the pseudogene TRBV3-2) with TRBJ1-6; D perhaps matches TRBD1 (5 bases). Germline V lookup: CDR1 LGHDT, CDR2 YNNKEL (reference sequence). CDR3 length equals 14 residues. The V end was cut by 4 bases, the J end by 7 bases, with 11 bases between. For the CDR3, the DNA is TGTGCCAGCAGCCCGGGGCAGAACAATTCACCCCTCCACTTT. Its protein product is CASSPGQNNSPLHF.

This chain connects TRBV6-6 to TRBJ2-2; D not resolved. Trimming stripped 5 bases from V and 0 bases from J, with 10 bases between. The CDR3 covers 15 residues. The germline V gene encodes CDR1 MNHNY and CDR2 SVGAGI (reference sequence). CDR3 region: CASSPWGSNTGELFF. The CDR3 DNA sequence: TGTGCCAGCAGTCCCTGGGGATCGAACACCGGGGAGCTGTTTTTT.

The rearrangement joins TRBV9 to TRBJ2-2; D is ambiguous. Per the germline V gene, CDR1 is SGDLS and CDR2 is YYNGEE. Trimming cost V 0 bases and J 5 bases, with 14 bases left between them. The CDR3 runs to 16 residues. The CDR3 DNA sequence: TGTGCCAGCAGCGTAGAGGCAGGTCGGTGGACCGGGGAGCTGTTTTTT. Translation gives CASSVEAGRWTGELFF. The complete variable domain, with remaining parts taken from reference TRBV9 and TRBJ2-2, reads DSGVTQTPKHLITATGQRVTLRCSPRSGDLSVYWYQQSLDQGLQFLIQYYNGEERAKGNILERFSAQQFPDLHSELNLSSLELGDSALYFCASSVEAGRWTGELFFGEGSRLTVL.

In its sample, this clone was seen a few times. V is TRBV5-1 and J is TRBJ1-2, with 11 bases aligning to TRBD1. This CDR3 region has 14 residues. Trimming at V came to 4 bases and at J to 8 bases, leaving 7 bases not matched to a gene. Germline-derived CDR1 and CDR2 are SGHRS and YFSETQ. The CDR3 DNA is TGCGCCAGCAGCCTGGACAGGGGGCATGGAGGCTACACCTTC. Translation: CASSLDRGHGGYTF.

The chain joins TRBV19 to TRBJ2-4, with 7 bases that match TRBD2. There are 17 residues in the CDR3. Trimming at V came to 1 base and at J to 0 bases, leaving 6 bases not matched to a gene. Germline CDR1 LNHDA, CDR2 SQIVND (reference sequence). In DNA form, the CDR3 reads TGTGCCAGTAGTATAGGGGAGCGGGGACTAGCCAAAAACATTCAGTACTTC. Translating gives CASSIGERGLAKNIQYF.

The gene calls are TRBV2 and TRBJ2-3; D remains unclear. The germline CDR1 and CDR2 sequences are SNHLY and FYNNEI. With 4 bases removed from V and 0 bases from J, the gap between germline ends came to 11 bases. The length of the CDR3 is 15 residues. The CDR3 DNA is TGTGCCAGCAGTGGATGGCGGCCTAGCACAGATACGCAGTATTTT. It yields the protein CASSGWRPSTDTQYF.